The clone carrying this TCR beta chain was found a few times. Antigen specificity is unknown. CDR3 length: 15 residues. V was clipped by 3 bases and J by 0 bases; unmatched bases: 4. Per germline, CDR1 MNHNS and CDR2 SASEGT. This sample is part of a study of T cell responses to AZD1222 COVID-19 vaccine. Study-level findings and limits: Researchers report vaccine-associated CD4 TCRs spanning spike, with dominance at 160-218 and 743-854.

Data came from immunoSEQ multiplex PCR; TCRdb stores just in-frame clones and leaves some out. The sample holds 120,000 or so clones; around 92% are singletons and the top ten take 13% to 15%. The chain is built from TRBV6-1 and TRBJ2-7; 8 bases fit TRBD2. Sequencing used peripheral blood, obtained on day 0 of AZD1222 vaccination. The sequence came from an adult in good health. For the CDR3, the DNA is TGTGCCAGCAGTGAGGCAGCGGGAGCCTCCTACGAGCAGTACTTC. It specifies CASSEAAGASYEQYF.